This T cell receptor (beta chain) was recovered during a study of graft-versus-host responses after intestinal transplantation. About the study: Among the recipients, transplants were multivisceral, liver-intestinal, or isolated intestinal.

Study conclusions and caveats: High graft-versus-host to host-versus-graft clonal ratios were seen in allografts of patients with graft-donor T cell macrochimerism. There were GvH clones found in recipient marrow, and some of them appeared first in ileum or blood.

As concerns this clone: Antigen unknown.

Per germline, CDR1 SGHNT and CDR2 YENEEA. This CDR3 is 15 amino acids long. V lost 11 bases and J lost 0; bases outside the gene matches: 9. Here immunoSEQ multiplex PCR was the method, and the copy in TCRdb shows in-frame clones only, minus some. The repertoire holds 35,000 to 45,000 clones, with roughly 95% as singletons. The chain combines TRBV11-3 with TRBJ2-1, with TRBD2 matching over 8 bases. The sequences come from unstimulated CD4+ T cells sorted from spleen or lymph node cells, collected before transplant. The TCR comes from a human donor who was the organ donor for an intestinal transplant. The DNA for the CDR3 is TGTGCCGCCCCATTTAGCGGGGTCTCCTACAATGAGCAGTTCTTC. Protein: CAAPFSGVSYNEQFF.